This T cell receptor beta chain was sequenced during a study of cytomegalovirus exposure and HLA in healthy donors. Method: immunoSEQ multiplex PCR; TCRdb's copy keeps in-frame clones and lacks some. In the table there are 110,000 or so clones, 70% to 90% of which are singletons. Germline assignment: CDR1 LNHDA and CDR2 SQIVND (reference sequence). The CDR3 contains 11 residues. With 7 bases removed from V and 5 bases from J, the gap between germline ends came to 7 bases. The clonotype was recovered from a man younger than 30 in good health and CMV-seronegative. The specimen was PBMCs. This sequence joins TRBV19 and TRBJ2-3; D not resolved. The CDR3 sequence is CASKIQDTQYF. The CDR3 DNA reads TGTGCCAGTAAAATCCAAGATACGCAGTATTTT.